A single sample is the source of the 28 T cell receptor beta chains below, sequenced in a study of blood T cell repertoires in COVID-19. Produced via immunoSEQ multiplex PCR; TCRdb's table is partial and in-frame only. The table lists 250,000 to 350,000 clones, around 87% of them singletons, with approximately 7.8% in the top ten. Material for sequencing was peripheral blood. These receptors originate from a woman in her 50s who had recovered from COVID-19.

The chain recombines TRBV10-3 with TRBJ2-5; TRBD1 agrees at 9 bases. The CDR3 length is 15 residues. The J segment lost 2 bases and the V segment lost 6 bases, leaving 7 bases of the junction unmatched. Germline loops: CDR1 ENHRY, CDR2 SYGVKD. DNA for the CDR3: TGTGCCATCAGCCGGACAGGGGACGATCAAGAGACCCAGTACTTC. Its translation: CAISRTGDDQETQYF.

The chain uses TRBV30 and TRBJ1-6; possible D gene TRBD1, 5 bases. V dropped 7 bases and J dropped 9 bases, with 19 bases sitting between them. CDR1 is GTSNPN, CDR2 SVGIG, per germline (reference sequence). The CDR3 has 14 residues. The CDR3 DNA sequence: TGTGCCTCCGGACAATTTCTTTTGGGTTCACCCCTCCACTTT. This translates into CASGQFLLGSPLHF.

The chain recombines TRBV2 with TRBJ2-5; 9 nucleotides agree with TRBD2. V was clipped by 2 bases and J by 2 bases; unmatched bases: 6. Germline lookup yields CDR1 SNHLY and CDR2 FYNNEI. The CDR3 covers 16 residues. In DNA form, the CDR3 reads TGTGCCAGCAGTGAATTCGGCGGGGGGGCTCAAGAGACCCAGTACTTC. This codes for CASSEFGGGAQETQYF.

V gene TRBV28 combines with J gene TRBJ1-5; D is undetermined. CDR1 is MDHEN, CDR2 SYDVKM, per germline. The CDR3 length is 13 residues. The V and J ends lost 6 bases and 4 bases respectively, with 10 bases between them. CDR3 amino acids: CASRTHKNQPQHF. The CDR3 nucleotides are TGTGCCAGCAGGACACATAAAAATCAGCCCCAGCATTTT.

The rearrangement joins TRBV12-3 or TRBV12-4 to TRBJ2-5; 9 nucleotides match TRBD2. The CDR3 sequence is 13 residues long. After removal of 8 bases from V and 3 bases from J, the junction contained 4 bases not matched to a gene. The CDR3 sequence is CASGRLAEETQYF. The CDR3 DNA reads TGTGCCAGCGGTCGACTAGCGGAAGAGACCCAGTACTTC.

This clone was counted ten times or more. This sequence joins TRBV19 and TRBJ2-1; TRBD2 matches at 11 bases. In germline, CDR1 is LNHDA, CDR2 SQIVND (reference sequence). Losses at the gene ends were 6 bases for V and 9 bases for J; bases not matched to a gene: 4. This CDR3 comprises 13 residues. This CDR3 is CASRPLAGAEQFF. The DNA of the CDR3 is TGTGCCAGTAGGCCACTAGCGGGGGCTGAGCAGTTCTTC. Using reference TRBV19 and TRBJ2-1 for the parts outside the CDR3, the full variable domain is DGGITQSPKYLFRKEGQNVTLSCEQNLNHDAMYWYRQDPGQGLRLIYYSQIVNDFQKGDIAEGYSVSREKKESFPLTVTSAQKNPTAFYLCASRPLAGAEQFFGPGTRLTVL.

In this sample, this clone turned up a few times. The chain combines TRBV5-4 with TRBJ1-2; 9 nucleotides agree with TRBD1. Germline V gene lookup returns CDR1 SGHNT and CDR2 YYREEE (reference sequence). V shed 4 bases and J 4 bases; nucleotides not matched to a gene: 8. The CDR3 has 15 residues. CDR3 in amino acids: CASSQSGTGIYGYTF. The CDR3 DNA reads TGTGCCAGCAGCCAATCCGGGACAGGGATCTATGGCTACACCTTC.

V usage is TRBV6-5 and J usage is TRBJ1-2, with D possibly matching TRBD1 (6 bases). Trimming shortened V by 8 bases and J by 0 bases, and 10 bases separated the two germline ends. The CDR3 extends over 13 amino acids. CDR1 MNHEY and CDR2 SVGAGI come from the germline V gene. This chain's CDR3 is CASLDRSNYGYTF. The CDR3, as DNA: TGTGCCAGCCTGGACAGATCTAACTATGGCTACACCTTC.

The V and J genes are TRBV6-2 or TRBV6-3 and TRBJ2-3, with 8 bases matching TRBD1. Trimming removed 5 bases from V and 1 base from J; junction bases left unmatched: 8. The CDR3 is 16 amino acids. The germline V gene has CDR1 MNHEY and CDR2 SVGEGT. This chain's CDR3 is CASSARKTGGTDTQYF. DNA of the CDR3: TGTGCCAGCAGTGCTCGAAAGACAGGGGGCACAGATACGCAGTATTTT.

The rearrangement uses TRBV4-1 and TRBJ1-1, with D unresolved. Germline loops: CDR1 MGHRA, CDR2 YSYEKL. Trimming shortened V by 2 bases and J by 2 bases, and 18 bases separated the two germline ends. The CDR3 spans 17 residues. CDR3: CASSQSRGERINTEAFF. CDR3 nucleotides: TGCGCCAGCAGCCAAAGTAGAGGAGAAAGGATAAACACTGAAGCTTTCTTT.

The V and J genes are TRBV28 and TRBJ2-3; 9 nucleotides match TRBD1. V lost 5 bases and J lost 10; bases outside the gene matches: 10. Germline V CDR1 and CDR2: MDHEN, SYDVKM. CDR3 length: 14 residues. The CDR3 bases are TGTGCCAGCAGTCGTCCCGGGACAGGGACCGCGCAGTATTTT. It specifies CASSRPGTGTAQYF.

This clone was counted many times. V usage is TRBV25-1 and J usage is TRBJ2-5, with D hard to call. Germline CDR1 reads MGHDK; CDR2 reads SYGVNS. This CDR3 has 10 amino acids. V was trimmed by 9 bases and J by 5 bases, leaving 7 bases between them. Here the CDR3 reads CASKLETQYF. The DNA for the CDR3 is TGTGCCAGTAAATTGGAGACCCAGTACTTC. Complete variable domain (other parts from reference TRBV25-1 and TRBJ2-5): EADIYQTPRYLVIGTGKKITLECSQTMGHDKMYWYQQDPGMELHLIHYSYGVNSTEKGDLSSESTVSRIRTEHFPLTLESARPSHTSQYLCASKLETQYFGPGTRLLVL.

The CDR3: CASSPMMGLAGEGEQFF. DNA of the CDR3: TGCGCCAGCAGCCCCATGATGGGACTAGCGGGAGAAGGTGAGCAGTTCTTC. V usage is TRBV5-1 and J usage is TRBJ2-1; TRBD2 aligns across 14 bases. V was pared by 4 bases and J by 9 bases, with 12 bases of the junction left unmatched. Germline loops: CDR1 SGHRS, CDR2 YFSETQ. The CDR3 extends over 17 amino acids.

In this sample, this clone turned up once. The chain links TRBV23-1 to TRBJ2-7, with 8 bases identical to TRBD1. TRBV23-1 is assigned to the ORF class and has an uncertain function. V gave up 6 bases and J gave up 2 bases; unmatched junction bases: 12. The CDR3 covers 16 residues. In DNA form, the CDR3 reads TGCGCCAGCAGCGGAGCCCGGGACAGGAGGGCCTACGAGCAGTACTTC. This translates into CASSGARDRRAYEQYF.

The V call is TRBV11-2, the J call TRBJ2-1; 12 bases align to TRBD2. With 0 bases clipped from V and 1 base from J, the junction kept 7 bases outside the gene matches. In germline, CDR1 is SGHAT, CDR2 FQNNGV. This CDR3 contains 19 residues. CDR3 sequence: CASSLEASGRARSYNEQFF. The DNA for the CDR3 is TGTGCCAGCAGCTTAGAGGCTAGCGGGAGGGCCCGGTCCTACAATGAGCAGTTCTTC.

The chain carries TRBV5-1 and TRBJ2-1; 8 positions match TRBD1. The CDR3 covers 16 residues. The germline gives CDR1 SGHRS, CDR2 YFSETQ. V trimming: 4 bases; J trimming: 2 bases; junction bases outside the gene matches: 8. CDR3: CASSVRQGATYNEQFF. CDR3 DNA: TGCGCCAGCAGCGTTCGGCAGGGGGCCACCTACAATGAGCAGTTCTTC.

The chain couples TRBV14 to TRBJ2-5, with D perhaps matching TRBD1 (6 bases). V was pared by 0 bases and J by 6 bases, with 23 bases between. CDR3 length: 18 residues. Germline lookup yields CDR1 SGHDN and CDR2 FVKESK. CDR3 region: CASSQDRLRERGMKTQYF. For the CDR3, the DNA is TGTGCCAGCAGCCAAGATCGCCTGAGGGAGAGGGGGATGAAGACCCAGTACTTC.

CDR3 in amino acids: CASSLVREREQYF. The CDR3 DNA reads as TGTGCCAGCAGCCTCGTTCGGGAGCGGGAGCAGTACTTC. The chain links TRBV7-2 to TRBJ2-7; TRBD2 might be the D (6 bases). This CDR3 has 13 amino acids. Germline V lookup: CDR1 SGHTA, CDR2 FQGNSA. Trimming took 5 bases from V and 7 from J, leaving 15 bases between them. Filled out from reference TRBV7-2 and TRBJ2-7, the complete variable domain reads GAGVSQSPSNKVTEKGKDVELRCDPISGHTALYWYRQSLGQGLEFLIYFQGNSAPDKSGLPSDRFSAERTGGSVSTLTIQRTQQEDSAVYLCASSLVREREQYFGPGTRLTVT.

The CDR3 DNA reads as TGTGCCAGCAGCTCAACTAGCGGGGGTGAGCAGTACTTC. Translation gives CASSSTSGGEQYF. The chain joins TRBV11-3 to TRBJ2-7, with 11 bases fitting TRBD2. Trimming at V came to 4 bases and at J to 7 bases, leaving 3 bases not matched to a gene. This CDR3 contains 13 residues. Germline V lookup: CDR1 SGHNT, CDR2 YENEEA.

The genes are TRBV18 and TRBJ1-3; D remains unclear. V was cut by 4 bases and J by 0 bases, with 10 bases left in between. Germline CDR1 and CDR2: KGHSH and LQKENI. The CDR3 consists of 15 residues. The CDR3 spells CASSLEISSGNTIYF. CDR3 nucleotide sequence: TGTGCCAGCTCACTCGAGATTAGCTCTGGAAACACCATATATTTT. Full variable domain (remainder filled in from reference TRBV18 and TRBJ1-3): NAGVMQNPRHLVRRRGQEARLRCSPMKGHSHVYWYRQLPEEGLKFMVYLQKENIIDESGMPKERFSAEFPKEGPSILRIQQVVRGDSAAYFCASSLEISSGNTIYFGEGSWLTVV.

The rearrangement uses TRBV15 and TRBJ2-1, with a possible D match to TRBD1 (5 bases). The CDR3 consists of 16 residues. Germline V CDR1 and CDR2: LNHNV, YYDKDF (reference sequence). The V end was cut by 0 bases, the J end by 0 bases, with 9 bases between. This CDR3 reads CATSRDREVSYNEQFF. The CDR3 DNA sequence: TGTGCCACCAGCAGAGACAGGGAAGTCTCCTACAATGAGCAGTTCTTC.

The rearrangement uses TRBV11-2 and TRBJ2-1; 7 positions match TRBD2. The CDR3 extends over 16 amino acids. The trim removed 5 bases at V and 7 bases at J, leaving 14 bases unmatched. Germline-derived CDR1 and CDR2 are SGHAT and FQNNGV. CDR3 amino acids: CASSVHGGSTGNEQFF. CDR3 coding DNA: TGTGCCAGCAGCGTCCACGGCGGGAGTACGGGTAATGAGCAGTTCTTC.

The V gene is TRBV4-1, the J gene TRBJ2-1, with D tentatively TRBD1 (6 bases). The germline CDR1 and CDR2 sequences are MGHRA and YSYEKL. The length of the CDR3 is 16 residues. The V and J ends lost 0 bases and 4 bases respectively, with 13 bases between them. Written as DNA, the CDR3 is TGCGCCAGCAGCCAAGATGACGGACAGACTTACAATGAGCAGTTCTTC. This codes for CASSQDDGQTYNEQFF.

This clone was detected only once. J is TRBJ2-3 and V is TRBV19, with TRBD2 identical over 8 bases. J was trimmed by 0 bases and V by 6 bases; bases with no gene match: 2. Germline V gene data show CDR1 as LNHDA and CDR2 as SQIVND (reference sequence). The CDR3 covers 14 residues. CDR3 bases: TGTGCCAGTAGCCGGGGGGGAAGCACAGATACGCAGTATTTT. It is translated as CASSRGGSTDTQYF.

The chain recombines TRBV7-2 with TRBJ2-7; 13 bases align to TRBD2. CDR1 and CDR2 (germline): SGHTA, FQGNSA. V trimming: 3 bases; J trimming: 5 bases; junction bases outside the gene matches: 4. The CDR3 runs 15 residues. CDR3 in amino acids: CASSFAGTSGNEQYF. The DNA of the CDR3 is TGTGCCAGCAGCTTTGCCGGGACTAGCGGGAACGAGCAGTACTTC.

The genes are TRBV30 and TRBJ1-6; D may be TRBD1 (5 bases). Trimming removed 5 bases from V and 10 bases from J, with 15 bases in between. The CDR3 extends over 13 amino acids. The germline CDR1 and CDR2 sequences are GTSNPN and SVGIG (reference sequence). CDR3 protein: CAWEGLGDSPLHF. The CDR3 coding sequence is TGTGCCTGGGAGGGGTTAGGAGACTCACCCCTCCACTTT.

The chain combines TRBV15 with TRBJ2-1, with D unresolved. Trimming left V 8 bases short and J 0 bases short, with 14 bases between. Germline V gives CDR1 LNHNV, CDR2 YYDKDF (reference sequence). The CDR3 runs to 15 residues. This CDR3 is CATGREQASYNEQFF. In nucleotides, the CDR3 is TGTGCCACCGGAAGAGAGCAAGCCTCCTACAATGAGCAGTTCTTC.

The chain couples TRBV20-1 to TRBJ1-1; D unclear. The V and J ends lost 3 bases and 4 bases respectively, with 12 bases between them. This CDR3 has 13 residues. Germline-derived CDR1 and CDR2 are DFQATT and SNEGSKA (reference sequence). The CDR3 region is CSASSQPGTEAFF. CDR3 DNA sequence: TGCAGTGCTAGTTCTCAGCCGGGCACTGAAGCTTTCTTT.